Described below is a single T cell receptor beta chain sequence and its context. Its antigen is unidentified. Germline V gene sequence: CDR1 SEHNR, CDR2 FQNEAQ (reference sequence). The CDR3 is 13 residues long. J was trimmed by 2 bases and V by 7 bases; bases with no gene match: 4. Primers: 60 Vbeta forward and 13 Jbeta reverse. This table comes from immunoSEQ multiplex PCR, and its TCRdb copy is limited to in-frame clones, with some not included. The sample has roughly 190,000 clones; roughly four fifths are singletons. This specimen comes from a study of cytomegalovirus exposure and HLA in healthy donors. Overall study findings and caveats: Earlier analysis yielded a pattern in which most TCR beta V segments were productive about 87% or about 30% of the time.

This sequence originates from a woman aged 25-40 years in good health and CMV-seropositive. The rearrangement links TRBV7-9 to TRBJ1-2, with 7 nucleotides matching TRBD1. Specimen: PBMCs. The CDR3 spells CASTPTGNYGYTF. The CDR3 region has the DNA TGTGCCAGCACCCCGACAGGGAACTATGGCTACACCTTC.